The 23 T cell receptor beta chains reported below all come from one sample, sequenced in a study of T cells in localized non-small cell lung cancer. Clones were sequenced by immunoSEQ multiplex PCR, and TCRdb holds only the in-frame ones, with some missing. The table has approximately 150,000 clones, 89% seen once. Specimen: peripheral blood, collected before any cancer treatment. The origin of the receptors is a female donor aged 60 or older with stage I lung adenocarcinoma.

The genes are TRBV28 and TRBJ2-3, with D possibly matching TRBD2 (6 bases). Trimming cost V 6 bases and J 3 bases, with 13 bases left between them. The germline CDR1 and CDR2 sequences are MDHEN and SYDVKM. This CDR3 has 14 residues. Here the CDR3 reads CASSRDSLTDTQYF. The CDR3 DNA follows: TGTGCCAGCAGCCGGGACTCTCTGACAGATACGCAGTATTTT.

V is TRBV4-1 and J is TRBJ2-7; possible D gene TRBD2, 5 bases. Trimming took off 1 base at V and 4 bases at J, with 23 bases between the two ends. The germline CDR1 and CDR2 sequences are MGHRA and YSYEKL. The length of the CDR3 is 18 residues. CDR3 amino acids: CASSQGRGRTNPNYEQYF. CDR3 coding DNA: TGCGCCAGCAGCCAAGGTAGAGGGCGGACCAATCCAAATTACGAGCAGTACTTC.

This chain connects TRBV9 to TRBJ2-1; D perhaps matches TRBD2 (5 bases). The length of the CDR3 is 13 residues. Germline loops: CDR1 SGDLS, CDR2 YYNGEE. V was pared by 4 bases and J by 5 bases, with 10 bases between. The CDR3 DNA reads as TGTGCCAGCAGCCCGCGGGTGCACAATGAGCAGTTCTTC. As protein: CASSPRVHNEQFF.

The gene calls are TRBV2 and TRBJ2-2, with D uncertain. Trimming removed 4 bases at V and 2 bases at J, with 8 bases between. From germline, CDR1 is SNHLY and CDR2 FYNNEI. This CDR3 is 14 amino acids long. Here the CDR3 DNA reads TGTGCCAGCAGTGGGCCTTTTAACACCGGGGAGCTGTTTTTT. It encodes CASSGPFNTGELFF.

Remarks on this clone: This same CDR3 is encoded by further DNA sequences in the sample. The chain employs TRBV6-1 and TRBJ2-7; D remains ambiguous. V was trimmed by 7 bases and J by 1 base, leaving 2 bases between them. CDR1 and CDR2 from the germline V gene are MNHNS and SASEGT. This CDR3 region has 10 residues. The CDR3 DNA reads TGTGCCAGCAATTCCTACGAGCAGTACTTC. Translated, it gives CASNSYEQYF.

With regard to this clone: One end of the junction is discordant with germline, which a read error may explain. The V gene is TRBV2, the J gene TRBJ1-2; D uncertain. The germline V gene encodes CDR1 SNHLY and CDR2 FYNNEI. The CDR3 is 11 amino acids. CDR3 DNA: TGTGCCGGCAGTTATAACTATGGCTACACCTTC. This sequence encodes CAGSYNYGYTF. The whole variable domain, remainder taken from reference TRBV2 and TRBJ1-2, is EPEVTQTPSHQVTQMGQEVILRCVPISNHLYFYWYRQILGQKVEFLVSFYNNEISEKSEIFDDQFSVERPDGSNFTLKIRSTKLEDSAMYFCAGSYNYGYTFGSGTRLTVV.

The chain is built from TRBV9 and TRBJ2-1, with D unresolved. Germline V gene data show CDR1 as SGDLS and CDR2 as YYNGEE. This CDR3 is built from 15 residues. Trimming cost V 4 bases and J 7 bases, with 18 bases left between them. Here the CDR3 DNA reads TGTGCCAGCAGCCGAAATGTTGCGATCCCAAATGAGCAGTTCTTC. It yields the protein CASSRNVAIPNEQFF.

V usage is TRBV28 and J usage is TRBJ2-2; D is unresolved. The CDR3 is 13 residues long. Trimming removed 6 bases at V and 2 bases at J, with 7 bases between. Germline V gene lookup returns CDR1 MDHEN and CDR2 SYDVKM. The CDR3 loop reads CASSLPNTGELFF. As DNA, the CDR3 is TGTGCCAGCAGCCTACCCAACACCGGGGAGCTGTTTTTT.

V and J are TRBV27 and TRBJ1-2, with a tentative D call TRBD1 (6 bases). Per the germline V gene, CDR1 is MNHEY and CDR2 is SMNVEV (reference sequence). V was clipped by 5 bases and J by 5 bases, with 9 bases between them. This CDR3 is 12 amino acids long. The CDR3: CASSPQGYGYTF. In DNA form, the CDR3 reads TGTGCCAGCAGTCCCCAGGGGTATGGCTACACCTTC.

This clone was seen just once. The chain has TRBV5-6 and TRBJ2-7; D gene uncertain. Per the germline V gene, CDR1 is SGHDT and CDR2 is YYEEEE. V was pared by 0 bases and J by 8 bases, with 6 bases between. The CDR3 loop spans 11 amino acids. The chain's CDR3 is CASSLGEQQYF. CDR3 coding DNA: TGTGCCAGCAGCTTGGGTGAGCAGCAGTACTTC.

The rearrangement joins TRBV7-8 to TRBJ2-1; 8 nucleotides align to TRBD2. The CDR3 covers 17 residues. V gave up 1 base and J gave up 7 bases; unmatched junction bases: 12. Germline V gene sequence: CDR1 SGHVS, CDR2 FQNEAQ. CDR3 sequence: CASSLGLNSGARNEQFF. In DNA, the CDR3 is TGTGCCAGCAGCTTAGGCCTAAATAGCGGGGCTAGAAATGAGCAGTTCTTC.

The rearrangement joins TRBV7-8 to TRBJ1-2; no reliable D call. Deletions cut 1 base from V and 2 bases from J, with 11 bases between. The germline V gene encodes CDR1 SGHVS and CDR2 FQNEAQ. CDR3 length equals 15 residues. CDR3 protein: CASSLGLAQNYGYTF. The CDR3 DNA is TGTGCCAGCAGCTTAGGTTTGGCACAGAACTATGGCTACACCTTC.

The chain has TRBV19 and TRBJ1-2; D not resolved. The CDR3 consists of 13 residues. V lost 9 bases and J 3 bases, leaving 14 bases between the germline ends. CDR1 and CDR2 from the germline V gene are LNHDA and SQIVND (reference sequence). The CDR3 region has the DNA TGTGCCAGCCAATATGCTGGACACTATGGCTACACCTTC. Translation: CASQYAGHYGYTF.

The chain joins TRBV9 to TRBJ2-1; D is ambiguous. In germline, CDR1 is SGDLS, CDR2 YYNGEE. The ends were cut back, 0 bases at V and 2 bases at J, with 12 bases in the middle. This CDR3 has 16 amino acids. The CDR3 reads CASSVGSGTAYNEQFF. CDR3 DNA: TGTGCCAGCAGCGTAGGGTCCGGAACAGCCTACAATGAGCAGTTCTTC.

The V and J genes are TRBV7-3 and TRBJ2-1; 7 positions agree with TRBD2. After removal of 2 bases from V and 4 bases from J, the junction contained 5 bases not matched to a gene. Germline lookup yields CDR1 SGHTA and CDR2 FQGTGA. The CDR3 has 15 residues. The CDR3 loop reads CASSLAGDRYNEQFF. CDR3 nucleotides: TGTGCCAGCAGCTTAGCGGGAGACCGATACAATGAGCAGTTCTTC. Together with reference TRBV7-3 and TRBJ2-1, the CDR3 gives the full variable domain: GAGVSQTPSNKVTEKGKYVELRCDPISGHTALYWYRQSLGQGPEFLIYFQGTGAADDSGLPNDRFFAVRPEGSVSTLKIQRTERGDSAVYLCASSLAGDRYNEQFFGPGTRLTVL.

V is TRBV5-6 and J is TRBJ1-4; D perhaps matches TRBD1 (5 bases). The CDR3 length is 15 residues. The V end lost 3 bases, the J end lost 6 bases, and 15 bases lay between the germline ends. The germline V gene has CDR1 SGHDT and CDR2 YYEEEE. This CDR3 is CASSSQAVRDEKLFF. CDR3 coding DNA: TGTGCCAGCAGCTCACAGGCAGTACGGGATGAAAAACTGTTTTTT.

The V and J genes are TRBV5-6 and TRBJ2-7, with a possible D match to TRBD2 (5 bases). Germline lookup yields CDR1 SGHDT and CDR2 YYEEEE. This CDR3 is 14 amino acids long. The V and J ends lost 2 bases and 8 bases respectively, with 17 bases between them. CDR3 sequence (DNA): TGTGCCAGCAGCTTACGTCATGAGGGTCCGAAGCAGTACTTC. Its protein product is CASSLRHEGPKQYF.

The chain has TRBV5-1 and TRBJ2-5; D may be TRBD1 or TRBD2 (5 bases each). V was shortened by 0 bases and J by 1 base, with 7 bases between the two germline ends. This CDR3 is 14 amino acids long. CDR1 is SGHRS, CDR2 YFSETQ, per germline. The CDR3 reads CASSLGGSQETQYF. The CDR3 DNA is TGCGCCAGCAGCTTGGGGGGGAGCCAAGAGACCCAGTACTTC.

DNA for the CDR3: TGTGCCAGCAGGGCAGGGGGGGAGAACATTCAGTACTTC. It is translated as CASRAGGENIQYF. The rearrangement joins TRBV28 to TRBJ2-4; D might be TRBD1 or TRBD2, each matching 7 bases. Germline loops: CDR1 MDHEN, CDR2 SYDVKM. V lost 6 bases to trimming and J lost 7 bases, with 13 bases between them. The CDR3 totals 13 residues.

The V gene is TRBV28, the J gene TRBJ1-5, with a tentative D call TRBD1 (5 bases). CDR1 and CDR2 (germline): MDHEN, SYDVKM. With 2 bases removed from V and 11 bases from J, the gap between germline ends came to 16 bases. The CDR3 consists of 14 residues. The CDR3 is CASSLDSSIIAQHF. CDR3 DNA: TGTGCCAGCAGTTTAGACAGTTCCATCATAGCCCAGCATTTT.

The V call is TRBV5-8, the J call TRBJ1-1; perhaps TRBD1 as D (6 bases). CDR3 length equals 16 residues. The V gene's germline CDR1 is SGHTS and CDR2 YDEGEE. V gave up 0 bases and J gave up 5 bases, with 17 bases separating them. Here the CDR3 DNA reads TGTGCCAGCAGCTTGGAGGGGGAGTTTGGGTTGACTGAAGCTTTCTTT. Translating it yields CASSLEGEFGLTEAFF.

This clone occurred once. V and J are TRBV6-5 and TRBJ2-7; 9 bases agree with TRBD1. This CDR3 is 15 amino acids long. J lost 3 bases, V lost 0 bases, and 3 bases had no gene match. Germline-derived CDR1 and CDR2 are MNHEY and SVGAGI. The CDR3 protein is CASSYSRGQGYEQYF. The DNA for the CDR3 is TGTGCCAGCAGTTACTCGAGGGGACAGGGCTACGAGCAGTACTTC.

This chain links TRBV6-6 with TRBJ2-7, with D tentatively TRBD2 (6 bases). Trimming stripped 7 bases from V and 1 base from J, with 14 bases between. Germline V gives CDR1 MNHNY, CDR2 SVGAGI (reference sequence). There are 14 residues in the CDR3. CDR3 nucleotides: TGTGCCAGCAAGGACTGGGGGGAATCCTACGAGCAGTACTTC. It translates to CASKDWGESYEQYF.